These 30 T cell receptor beta chains came from one sample sequenced in a study of T cell clones after liver transplantation. The assay was immunoSEQ multiplex PCR, and TCRdb's table has in-frame clones only and misses some. The profile shows 68,000 or so clones, about 92% of them singletons. The sequencing here drew on CD4+ T cells from blood, taken less than 27 months after liver transplant. The receptors here all came from a human patient who received a liver transplant. The graft donor may have contributed some T cells.

CDR3 in amino acids: CASSWDRESDEQYF. CDR3 DNA: TGTGCCAGCAGCTGGGACAGGGAGTCGGACGAGCAGTACTTC. This chain connects TRBV7-2 to TRBJ2-7; 9 bases agree with TRBD1. J gave up 5 bases and V 4 bases, and 6 bases lay outside the gene matches. Looked up from germline, CDR1 is SGHTA and CDR2 is FQGNSA. The CDR3 is 14 residues long.

V is TRBV5-1 and J is TRBJ2-7, with TRBD1 matching 8 bases. V trimming: 3 bases; J trimming: 5 bases; junction bases outside the gene matches: 7. Per the germline V gene, CDR1 is SGHRS and CDR2 is YFSETQ. The CDR3 covers 14 residues. The CDR3 region has the DNA TGCGCCAGCAGCTCGGGACAGGTAAACGACGAGCAGTACTTC. Its translation: CASSSGQVNDEQYF.

The chain is built from TRBV5-1 and TRBJ2-3; D is unresolved. The length of the CDR3 is 18 residues. Germline V gene data show CDR1 as SGHRS and CDR2 as YFSETQ. V shed 0 bases and J shed 2 bases, with 19 bases lying between them. The CDR3 DNA reads as TGCGCCAGCAGCTTGGCCTCTCAAGCGATACGGATCACAGATACGCAGTATTTT. Protein: CASSLASQAIRITDTQYF.

This clone was counted a single time. This chain uses TRBV6-5 with TRBJ1-2; TRBD1 agrees at 9 bases. CDR1 is MNHEY and CDR2 is SVGAGI in the germline V gene. CDR3 length: 12 amino acids. After removal of 5 bases from V and 11 bases from J, the junction contained 6 bases not matched to a gene. This CDR3 is CASSPGQGRYTF. Written as DNA, the CDR3 is TGTGCCAGCAGTCCAGGACAGGGGAGGTACACCTTC.

The chain carries TRBV28 and TRBJ2-1; D unclear. From germline, CDR1 is MDHEN and CDR2 SYDVKM. Deletions cut 3 bases from V and 5 bases from J, with 5 bases between. This CDR3 region has 12 residues. The CDR3: CASSFGDNEQFF. Written as DNA, the CDR3 is TGTGCCAGCAGTTTCGGAGACAATGAGCAGTTCTTC. Together with reference TRBV28 and TRBJ2-1, the CDR3 gives the full variable domain: DVKVTQSSRYLVKRTGEKVFLECVQDMDHENMFWYRQDPGLGLRLIYFSYDVKMKEKGDIPEGYSVSREKKERFSLILESASTNQTSMYLCASSFGDNEQFFGPGTRLTVL.

The table lists this clone with a count of one. The rearrangement links TRBV15 to TRBJ2-5, with 8 bases lining up with TRBD1. Germline V lookup: CDR1 LNHNV, CDR2 YYDKDF (reference sequence). The CDR3 has 13 residues. V lost 7 bases and J lost 5; bases outside the gene matches: 6. For the CDR3, the DNA is TGTGCCACCAACCAGGGGGCGCGGGAGACCCAGTACTTC. It encodes CATNQGARETQYF.

The V call is TRBV7-9, the J call TRBJ1-5; TRBD1 is a possible D gene (5 bases). CDR1 SEHNR and CDR2 FQNEAQ come from the germline V gene (reference sequence). Trimming left V 4 bases short and J 4 bases short, with 17 bases between. This CDR3 has 16 residues. CDR3 residues: CASSSWTVGVNQPQHF. The CDR3 nucleotides read TGTGCCAGCAGCTCGTGGACGGTGGGGGTGAATCAGCCCCAGCATTTT.

This sequence joins TRBV7-2 and TRBJ2-2; D is uncertain. Germline CDR1 SGHTA, CDR2 FQGNSA. The CDR3 spans 14 residues. Between the trimmed V and J ends, which lost 1 base and 2 bases, there was a span of 5 bases. The CDR3 nucleotides read TGTGCCAGCAGCTTAGGCCAAAACACCGGGGAGCTGTTTTTT. Translated: CASSLGQNTGELFF.

The rearrangement joins TRBV7-3 to TRBJ2-1, with D hard to call. The CDR3 loop spans 13 amino acids. The germline V and J ends were trimmed by 5 bases and 3 bases, with 8 bases remaining between them. Looked up from germline, CDR1 is SGHTA and CDR2 is FQGTGA. The CDR3 DNA reads as TGTGCCAGCAGCCTCGAAGTCTACAATGAGCAGTTCTTC. Translation gives CASSLEVYNEQFF.

This clone was recorded once. The chain carries TRBV5-4 and TRBJ2-5, with D perhaps matching TRBD1 (5 bases). Trimming left V 0 bases short and J 3 bases short, with 9 bases between. Germline CDR1 SGHNT, CDR2 YYREEE (reference sequence). The CDR3 is 14 residues long. The CDR3 coding sequence is TGTGCCAGCAGCTTGGCTACAGGCGAAGAGACCCAGTACTTC. Its translation: CASSLATGEETQYF.

The rearrangement links TRBV18 to TRBJ2-7; D perhaps matches TRBD2 (6 bases). Between the trimmed V and J ends, which lost 3 bases and 2 bases, there was a span of 11 bases. CDR3 length equals 14 residues. Germline V gene lookup returns CDR1 KGHSH and CDR2 LQKENI. The CDR3 nucleotides read TGTGCCAGCTCACCGGGAGGCCCTGCCTACGAGCAGTACTTC. Translated: CASSPGGPAYEQYF.

The chain couples TRBV18 to TRBJ2-1, with 14 bases identical to TRBD2. The length of the CDR3 is 16 residues. Germline lookup yields CDR1 KGHSH and CDR2 LQKENI. Germline trimming cut 4 bases from V and 9 bases from J; bases unmatched to any gene: 8. The CDR3 DNA reads as TGTGCCAGCTCACGACCGGGACTAGCGGGAGATGGTGAGCAGTTCTTC. It codes for CASSRPGLAGDGEQFF.

The V call is TRBV14, the J call TRBJ2-1; the match to TRBD2 covers 11 bases. The CDR3 is 14 amino acids. Germline V lookup: CDR1 SGHDN, CDR2 FVKESK. The V segment lost 4 bases and the J segment 6 bases; nucleotides outside the gene matches: 2. CDR3: CASSRLAGLNEQFF. The CDR3 region has the DNA TGTGCCAGCAGCCGACTAGCGGGACTCAATGAGCAGTTCTTC.

The gene calls are TRBV2 and TRBJ2-2, with TRBD1 identical over 8 bases. The germline V gene has CDR1 SNHLY and CDR2 FYNNEI. The CDR3 sequence is 16 residues long. J lost 0 bases, V lost 2 bases, and 2 bases had no gene match. CDR3 in DNA: TGTGCCAGCAGTGAAACAGGGGGATCGAACACCGGGGAGCTGTTTTTT. Translated, it gives CASSETGGSNTGELFF.

The chain employs TRBV29-1 and TRBJ2-7; D is uncertain. Trimming stripped 4 bases from V and 7 bases from J, with 11 bases between. Germline assignment: CDR1 SQVTM and CDR2 ANQGSEA. The CDR3 has 11 amino acids. This chain's CDR3 is CSVAVATEQYF. Here the CDR3 DNA reads TGCAGCGTTGCTGTGGCTACTGAGCAGTACTTC.

This sequence joins TRBV6-7 and TRBJ2-2; D is unclear. TRBV6-7 is assigned to the ORF class and has an uncertain function. The CDR3 is 13 amino acids. V lost 8 bases and J lost 4, with 11 bases in between. CDR3 protein: CASPPGLTGELFF. CDR3 coding DNA: TGTGCCAGCCCGCCCGGGCTCACCGGGGAGCTGTTTTTT.

The rearrangement joins TRBV9 to TRBJ2-2; D is unclear. The V and J ends lost 0 bases and 0 bases respectively, with 6 bases between them. This CDR3 comprises 15 residues. The germline CDR1 and CDR2 sequences are SGDLS and YYNGEE. Here the CDR3 reads CASSVDGPNTGELFF. For the CDR3, the DNA is TGTGCCAGCAGCGTAGACGGGCCGAACACCGGGGAGCTGTTTTTT. The complete variable domain, with remaining parts taken from reference TRBV9 and TRBJ2-2, reads DSGVTQTPKHLITATGQRVTLRCSPRSGDLSVYWYQQSLDQGLQFLIQYYNGEERAKGNILERFSAQQFPDLHSELNLSSLELGDSALYFCASSVDGPNTGELFFGEGSRLTVL.

The chain recombines TRBV25-1 with TRBJ2-1, with TRBD2 identical over 8 bases. V shed 3 bases and J 3 bases; nucleotides not matched to a gene: 7. The germline CDR1 and CDR2 sequences are MGHDK and SYGVNS. The CDR3 sequence is 16 residues long. CDR3 nucleotides: TGTGCCAGCAGTGAGCCAGCGGGAGCAAGCTACAATGAGCAGTTCTTC. Encoded protein: CASSEPAGASYNEQFF.

V gene TRBV30 combines with J gene TRBJ1-2, with D possibly matching TRBD1 (5 bases). Germline V gives CDR1 GTSNPN, CDR2 SVGIG (reference sequence). This CDR3 is 14 amino acids long. Trimming removed 0 bases from V and 7 bases from J, with 15 bases in between. The DNA of the CDR3 is TGTGCCTGGAGTGTAGGGGCTCCCGGAGGTGGCTACACCTTC. Its protein is CAWSVGAPGGGYTF.

The gene calls are TRBV4-1 and TRBJ2-2; a possible D gene is TRBD2 (5 bases). The V gene lost 4 bases and the J gene lost 2 bases, with 14 bases spanning the gap. From germline, CDR1 is MGHRA and CDR2 YSYEKL. CDR3 size: 16 residues. The CDR3 DNA sequence: TGCGCCAGCAGCCCGCAATGGACTGCTAACACCGGGGAGCTGTTTTTT. Protein: CASSPQWTANTGELFF.

This clone was counted once. The CDR3 bases are TGTGCCAGCAGCCTAAGGCGGGACAGTCAATACAATGAGCAGTTCTTC. This translates into CASSLRRDSQYNEQFF. The V call is TRBV11-2, the J call TRBJ2-1; D perhaps matches TRBD1 (7 bases). The V end lost 5 bases, the J end lost 4 bases, and 18 bases lay between the germline ends. The CDR3 totals 16 residues. Germline V gene lookup returns CDR1 SGHAT and CDR2 FQNNGV.

This clone was counted a few times. The J gene is TRBJ1-2, the V gene TRBV10-3; D not resolved. There are 14 residues in the CDR3. The germline V gene encodes CDR1 ENHRY and CDR2 SYGVKD. V dropped 2 bases and J dropped 8 bases, with 15 bases sitting between them. The CDR3 DNA reads as TGTGCCATCAGTGAGACACCTGCCGGGTACGGCTACACCTTC. This encodes CAISETPAGYGYTF.

The genes are TRBV5-1 and TRBJ2-3, with 11 nucleotides matching TRBD2. Trimming removed 0 bases from V and 4 bases from J; junction bases left unmatched: 1. The CDR3 totals 15 residues. Per the germline V gene, CDR1 is SGHRS and CDR2 is YFSETQ. The CDR3: CASSLALAGADTQYF. The DNA for the CDR3 is TGCGCCAGCAGCTTGGCACTAGCGGGAGCAGATACGCAGTATTTT.

The CDR3 nucleotides are TGTGCCAGCAGCCAAGCCGAAGGACGCCCCTGGTCGGGGAATGAGCAGTTCTTC. Translation gives CASSQAEGRPWSGNEQFF. This chain uses TRBV4-2 with TRBJ2-1; D possibly corresponds to TRBD2 (5 bases). V dropped 1 base and J dropped 7 bases, with 23 bases sitting between them. This CDR3 spans 18 amino acids. Germline loops: CDR1 LGHNA, CDR2 YNFKEQ.

The chain couples TRBV14 to TRBJ2-6; D is possibly TRBD1 (5 bases). CDR1 SGHDN and CDR2 FVKESK come from the germline V gene. Trimming removed 4 bases at V and 0 bases at J, with 13 bases between. The CDR3 has 17 amino acids. The CDR3 is CASSPDTRPSGANVLTF. CDR3 sequence (DNA): TGTGCCAGCAGCCCGGACACGAGACCCTCTGGGGCCAACGTCCTGACTTTC.

V is TRBV4-1 and J is TRBJ2-7; D tentatively reads TRBD1 or TRBD2 (5 bases each). This CDR3 has 12 residues. Germline-derived CDR1 and CDR2 are MGHRA and YSYEKL. V lost 4 bases and J lost 6, with 10 bases in between. CDR3 DNA sequence: TGCGCCAGCAGCCGGGTCGGGGCCGAGCAGTACTTC. Translation gives CASSRVGAEQYF.

The V call is TRBV9, the J call TRBJ2-1; D may correspond to TRBD1 or TRBD2 (5 bases each). With 3 bases removed from V and 2 bases from J, the gap between germline ends came to 12 bases. This CDR3 has 15 residues. Looked up from germline, CDR1 is SGDLS and CDR2 is YYNGEE. The CDR3: CASSGVGGTYNEQFF. CDR3 DNA sequence: TGTGCCAGCAGCGGCGTTGGGGGTACCTACAATGAGCAGTTCTTC.

This chain joins TRBV7-9 and TRBJ2-3; D is ambiguous. The CDR3 covers 14 residues. Per the germline V gene, CDR1 is SEHNR and CDR2 is FQNEAQ (reference sequence). V was pared by 1 base and J by 3 bases, with 8 bases between. The CDR3 DNA reads TGTGCCAGCAGCTTAGGAAGTCCGACAGATACGCAGTATTTT. This sequence encodes CASSLGSPTDTQYF.

The rearrangement joins TRBV29-1 to TRBJ2-5, with no clear D. The length of the CDR3 is 12 residues. Germline V CDR1 and CDR2: SQVTM, ANQGSEA. The V and J ends lost 6 bases and 1 base respectively, with 9 bases between them. The CDR3: CSVIPPQETQYF. CDR3 bases: TGCAGCGTCATTCCACCCCAAGAGACCCAGTACTTC.

The chain recombines TRBV11-3 with TRBJ2-7; 12 nucleotides match TRBD2. Per germline, CDR1 SGHNT and CDR2 YENEEA. The CDR3 is 17 amino acids. Losses at the gene ends were 4 bases for V and 7 bases for J; bases not matched to a gene: 14. Here the CDR3 reads CASSSYPLAGGPQEQYF. CDR3 nucleotide sequence: TGTGCCAGCAGCTCCTACCCCCTAGCGGGAGGGCCTCAAGAGCAGTACTTC.